What follows are 15 T cell receptor beta chains derived from one specimen sequenced in a study of graft-versus-host responses after intestinal transplantation. The method was immunoSEQ multiplex PCR; TCRdb's version includes in-frame clones alone and lacks a portion of them. The sample records 71,000 or so clones, roughly 87% being singletons. For these receptors, no antigen is known. This specimen was unstimulated CD8+ T cells sorted from spleen or lymph node cells, taken before intestinal transplant. The receptors come from a human donor who received an intestinal transplant.

This sequence joins TRBV6-1 and TRBJ1-6, with a possible D match to TRBD1 (5 bases). The length of the CDR3 is 16 residues. The germline V and J ends were trimmed by 2 bases and 1 base, with 9 bases remaining between them. The germline gives CDR1 MNHNS, CDR2 SASEGT. The CDR3 region is CASSEWGGSYNSPLHF. As DNA, the CDR3 is TGTGCCAGCAGTGAATGGGGGGGTTCCTATAATTCACCCCTCCACTTT.

The chain couples TRBV5-8 to TRBJ2-6; 9 bases match TRBD1. This CDR3 is built from 20 residues. CDR1 SGHTS and CDR2 YDEGEE come from the germline V gene. Unmatched junction bases numbered 11, after V lost 0 bases and J lost 1 base. The CDR3 DNA reads TGTGCCAGCAGCTTGGCCGTCGTACAGGGGGCGCAGTCTGGGGCCAACGTCCTGACTTTC. As protein: CASSLAVVQGAQSGANVLTF.

The V call is TRBV7-8, the J call TRBJ2-5; TRBD1 aligns across 9 bases. Germline CDR1 and CDR2: SGHVS and FQNEAQ. V shed 0 bases and J 5 bases; nucleotides not matched to a gene: 10. The CDR3 length is 17 residues. This CDR3 reads CASSLALDRGRRETQYF. The CDR3, as DNA: TGTGCCAGCAGCTTAGCCCTGGACAGGGGACGTCGGGAGACCCAGTACTTC.

This clone was detected only a few times. This rearrangement joins TRBV5-3 to TRBJ2-5, with 7 bases that match TRBD1. TRBV5-3 is classed as an ORF, of uncertain function. This CDR3 region has 16 residues. V lost 4 bases, J lost 14 bases, and 23 bases stayed unmatched. For the CDR3, the DNA is TGTGCCAGAAGCGCGGAGAGAGGACAGGAAAAGCGTAATGGCTACTTC. This sequence encodes CARSAERGQEKRNGYF.

This chain connects TRBV6-5 to TRBJ1-2; 7 positions match TRBD1. The CDR3 sequence is 15 residues long. Germline CDR1 reads MNHEY; CDR2 reads SVGAGI. Trimming removed 5 bases from V and 2 bases from J; junction bases left unmatched: 8. In DNA form, the CDR3 reads TGTGCCAGCAGTCCGTCTTTGGACAGGAACTATGGCTACACCTTC. Its translation is CASSPSLDRNYGYTF.

The chain uses TRBV5-6 and TRBJ1-5; D is unresolved. Per the germline V gene, CDR1 is SGHDT and CDR2 is YYEEEE. This CDR3 spans 14 amino acids. Trimming removed 2 bases at V and 3 bases at J, with 9 bases between. The CDR3 region has the DNA TGTGCCAGCAGCTTTGGGCAGAACAATCAGCCCCAGCATTTT. This codes for CASSFGQNNQPQHF.

The J gene is TRBJ2-7, the V gene TRBV29-1; no clear D. V lost 2 bases, J lost 2 bases, and 4 bases lay in between. The CDR3 length is 11 residues. CDR1 is SQVTM, CDR2 ANQGSEA, per germline. Written as DNA, the CDR3 is TGCAGCGTTGAACAGACCTACGAGCAGTACTTC. Its translation: CSVEQTYEQYF.

The chain combines TRBV9 with TRBJ2-2; tentatively, D is TRBD1 (6 bases). This CDR3 contains 14 residues. From germline, CDR1 is SGDLS and CDR2 YYNGEE. The germline V and J ends were trimmed by 0 bases and 6 bases, with 9 bases remaining between them. CDR3 nucleotides: TGTGCCAGCAGCGTAGGGGGGCCGGCCGGGGAGCTGTTTTTT. It encodes CASSVGGPAGELFF.

The rearrangement joins TRBV2 to TRBJ2-5, with 16 bases that match TRBD2. Losses at the gene ends were 6 bases for V and 5 bases for J; bases not matched to a gene: 3. CDR3 length: 15 residues. Germline CDR1 reads SNHLY; CDR2 reads FYNNEI. Written as DNA, the CDR3 is TGTGCCAGCAGGGGACTAGCGGGGGGGCCCGAGACCCAGTACTTC. Residues: CASRGLAGGPETQYF. The full variable domain, with the rest looked up from reference TRBV2 and TRBJ2-5, is EPEVTQTPSHQVTQMGQEVILRCVPISNHLYFYWYRQILGQKVEFLVSFYNNEISEKSEIFDDQFSVERPDGSNFTLKIRSTKLEDSAMYFCASRGLAGGPETQYFGPGTRLLVL.

V is TRBV4-1 and J is TRBJ2-1; no clear D gene. The V and J ends lost 0 bases and 7 bases respectively, with 10 bases between them. Germline CDR1 MGHRA, CDR2 YSYEKL. CDR3 length: 14 amino acids. The CDR3 DNA reads TGCGCCAGCAGCCAAGATCCGGGTGGAAATGAGCAGTTCTTC. The encoded protein is CASSQDPGGNEQFF.

This clone was found a few times. J is TRBJ1-4 and V is TRBV5-6; 10 bases match TRBD1. Germline values: CDR1 SGHDT, CDR2 YYEEEE. The CDR3 runs to 14 residues. V gave up 4 bases and J gave up 8 bases; unmatched junction bases: 5. CDR3 loop: CASSAGTGVEKLFF. As DNA, the CDR3 is TGTGCCAGCAGCGCCGGGACAGGGGTGGAAAAACTGTTTTTT. The full variable domain, with the rest looked up from reference TRBV5-6 and TRBJ1-4, is DAGVTQSPTHLIKTRGQQVTLRCSPKSGHDTVSWYQQALGQGPQFIFQYYEEEERQRGNFPDRFSGHQFPNYSSELNVNALLLGDSALYLCASSAGTGVEKLFFGSGTQLSVL.

This clone was picked up one time. The rearrangement links TRBV10-2 to TRBJ2-2; D is ambiguous. Germline CDR1 WSHSY, CDR2 SAAADI. Trimming cost V 7 bases and J 1 base, with 7 bases left between them. This CDR3 comprises 13 residues. The CDR3 DNA is TGCGCCAGCACCCCGGGGAACACCGGGGAGCTGTTTTTT. It specifies CASTPGNTGELFF.

This chain connects TRBV6-5 to TRBJ2-3; 9 nucleotides line up with TRBD2. The CDR3 has 16 residues. The V gene end was trimmed by 1 base and the J gene end by 0 bases; junction bases not matched to a gene: 2. Germline assignment: CDR1 MNHEY and CDR2 SVGAGI. Written as DNA, the CDR3 is TGTGCCAGCAGTTACTGGGCGGGGGGGAGCACAGATACGCAGTATTTT. Protein product: CASSYWAGGSTDTQYF.

J is TRBJ2-3 and V is TRBV9; 7 bases map to TRBD2. Germline lookup yields CDR1 SGDLS and CDR2 YYNGEE. The CDR3 totals 13 residues. The J segment lost 3 bases and the V segment lost 3 bases, leaving 1 base of the junction unmatched. This CDR3 reads CASSAGGTDTQYF. The DNA of the CDR3 is TGTGCCAGCAGCGCCGGGGGGACAGATACGCAGTATTTT.

The gene calls are TRBV7-2 and TRBJ1-5; D remains ambiguous. V lost 1 base and J lost 0, with 10 bases in between. This CDR3 has 16 amino acids. The germline V gene encodes CDR1 SGHTA and CDR2 FQGNSA. The CDR3, as DNA: TGTGCCAGCAGCTTAGGCGGCCCGTATAGCAATCAGCCCCAGCATTTT. Translating it yields CASSLGGPYSNQPQHF.